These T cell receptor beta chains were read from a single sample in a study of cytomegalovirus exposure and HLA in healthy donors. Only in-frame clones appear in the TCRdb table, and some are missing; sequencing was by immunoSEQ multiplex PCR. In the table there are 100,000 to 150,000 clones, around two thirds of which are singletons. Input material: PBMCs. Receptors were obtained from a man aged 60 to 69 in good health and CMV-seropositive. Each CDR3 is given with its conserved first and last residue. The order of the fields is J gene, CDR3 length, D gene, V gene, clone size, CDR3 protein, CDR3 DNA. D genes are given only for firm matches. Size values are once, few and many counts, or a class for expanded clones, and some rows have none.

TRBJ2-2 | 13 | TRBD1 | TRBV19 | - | CATGPTGTGELFF | TGTGCCACCGGGCCGACAGGGACCGGGGAGCTGTTTTTT
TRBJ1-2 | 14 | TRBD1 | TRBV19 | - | CASSIRTGTYGYTF | TGTGCCAGTAGTATTCGGACAGGAACCTATGGCTACACCTTC
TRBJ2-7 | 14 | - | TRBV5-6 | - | CASSYRWGAYEQYF | TGTGCCAGCAGCTACCGTTGGGGGGCCTACGAGCAGTACTTC
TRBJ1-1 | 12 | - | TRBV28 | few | CASDDRNTEAFF | TGTGCCAGTGACGACAGAAACACTGAAGCTTTCTTT
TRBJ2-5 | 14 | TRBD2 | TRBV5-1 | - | CASRNGLAIETQYF | TGCGCCAGCAGGAATGGACTAGCGATAGAGACCCAGTACTTC
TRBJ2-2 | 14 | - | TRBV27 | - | CASRRGFNTGELFF | TGTGCCAGCAGACGAGGGTTTAACACCGGGGAGCTGTTTTTT
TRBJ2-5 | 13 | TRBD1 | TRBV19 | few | CASSMGQGETQYF | TGTGCCAGTAGCATGGGACAGGGAGAGACCCAGTACTTC
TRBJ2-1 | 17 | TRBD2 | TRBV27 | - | CASSSRSGTSGHNEQFF | TGTGCCAGCAGTTCGAGATCCGGGACTAGCGGCCACAATGAGCAGTTCTTC
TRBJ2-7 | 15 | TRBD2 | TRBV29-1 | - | CSVATTSGGVYEQYF | TGCAGCGTTGCGACGACTAGCGGGGGGGTTTACGAGCAGTACTTC
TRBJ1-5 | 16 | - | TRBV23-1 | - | CASSQSRQRINQPQHF | TGCGCCAGCAGTCAATCGAGACAACGGATCAATCAGCCCCAGCATTTT